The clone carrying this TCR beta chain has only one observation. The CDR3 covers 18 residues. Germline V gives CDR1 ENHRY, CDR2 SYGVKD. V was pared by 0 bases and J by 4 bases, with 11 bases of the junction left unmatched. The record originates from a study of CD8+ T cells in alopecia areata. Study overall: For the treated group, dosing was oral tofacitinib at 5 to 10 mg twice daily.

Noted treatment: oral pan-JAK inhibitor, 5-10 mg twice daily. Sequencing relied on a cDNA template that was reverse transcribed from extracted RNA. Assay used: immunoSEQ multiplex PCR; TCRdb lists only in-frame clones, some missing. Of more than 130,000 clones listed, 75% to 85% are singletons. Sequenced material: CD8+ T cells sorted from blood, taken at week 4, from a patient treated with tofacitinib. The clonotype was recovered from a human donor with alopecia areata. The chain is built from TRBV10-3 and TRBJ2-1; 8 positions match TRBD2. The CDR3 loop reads CAISESGTSGALYNEQFF. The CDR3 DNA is TGTGCCATCAGTGAGTCAGGGACTAGTGGGGCGCTTTACAATGAGCAGTTCTTC.